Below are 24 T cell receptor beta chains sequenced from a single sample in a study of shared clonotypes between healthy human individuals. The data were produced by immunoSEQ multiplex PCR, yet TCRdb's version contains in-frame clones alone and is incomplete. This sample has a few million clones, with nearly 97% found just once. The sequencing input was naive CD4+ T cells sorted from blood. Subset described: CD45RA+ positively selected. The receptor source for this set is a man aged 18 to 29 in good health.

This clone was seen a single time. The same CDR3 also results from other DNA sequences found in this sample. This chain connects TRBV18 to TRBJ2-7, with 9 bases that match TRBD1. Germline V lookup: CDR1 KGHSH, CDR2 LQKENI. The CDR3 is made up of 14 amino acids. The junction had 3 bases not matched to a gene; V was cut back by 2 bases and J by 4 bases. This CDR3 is CASSPTGGGYEQYF. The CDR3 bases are TGTGCCAGCTCACCAACAGGGGGCGGGTACGAGCAGTACTTC. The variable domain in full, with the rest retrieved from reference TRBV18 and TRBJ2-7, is NAGVMQNPRHLVRRRGQEARLRCSPMKGHSHVYWYRQLPEEGLKFMVYLQKENIIDESGMPKERFSAEFPKEGPSILRIQQVVRGDSAAYFCASSPTGGGYEQYFGPGTRLTVT.

In DNA form, the CDR3 reads TGTGCCACCAGCAGCCGACAGAGCACCGGGGAGCTGTTTTTT. Its protein is CATSSRQSTGELFF. V gene TRBV15 combines with J gene TRBJ2-2, with a possible D match to TRBD1 (5 bases). Trimming left V 3 bases short and J 4 bases short, with 9 bases between. Looked up from germline, CDR1 is LNHNV and CDR2 is YYDKDF (reference sequence). The CDR3 has 14 amino acids.

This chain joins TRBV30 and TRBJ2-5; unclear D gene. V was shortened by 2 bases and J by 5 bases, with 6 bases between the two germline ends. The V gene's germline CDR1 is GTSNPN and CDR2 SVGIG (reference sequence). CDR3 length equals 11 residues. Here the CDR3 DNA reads TGTGCCTGGAGTCTAGTGGAGACCCAGTACTTC. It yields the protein CAWSLVETQYF.

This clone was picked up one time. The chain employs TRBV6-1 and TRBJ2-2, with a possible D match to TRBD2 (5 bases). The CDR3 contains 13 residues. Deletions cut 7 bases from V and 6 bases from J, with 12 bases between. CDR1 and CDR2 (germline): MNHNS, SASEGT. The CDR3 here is CASTDLLAGELFF. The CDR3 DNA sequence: TGTGCCAGCACCGACTTACTAGCCGGGGAGCTGTTTTTT.

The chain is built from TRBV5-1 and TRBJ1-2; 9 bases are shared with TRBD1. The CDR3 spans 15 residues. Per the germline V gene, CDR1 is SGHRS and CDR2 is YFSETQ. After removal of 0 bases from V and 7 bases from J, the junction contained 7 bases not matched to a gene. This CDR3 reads CASSLGDRDVPGYTF. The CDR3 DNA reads TGCGCCAGCAGCTTGGGGGACAGGGACGTTCCTGGCTACACCTTC.

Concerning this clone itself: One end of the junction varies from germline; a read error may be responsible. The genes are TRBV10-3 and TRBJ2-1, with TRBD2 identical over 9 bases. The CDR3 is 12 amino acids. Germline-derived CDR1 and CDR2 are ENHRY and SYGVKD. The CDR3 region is CAISESGTSFLF. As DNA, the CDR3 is TGTGCCATCAGTGAGTCTGGGACTAGCTTTCTCTTC.

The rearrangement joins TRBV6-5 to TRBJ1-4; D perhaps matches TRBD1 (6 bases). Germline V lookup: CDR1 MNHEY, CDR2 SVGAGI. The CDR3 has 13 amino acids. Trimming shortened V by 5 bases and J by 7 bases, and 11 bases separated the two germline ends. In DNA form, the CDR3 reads TGTGCCAGCAGTAACAGGGCTGGTGAAAAACTGTTTTTT. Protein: CASSNRAGEKLFF.

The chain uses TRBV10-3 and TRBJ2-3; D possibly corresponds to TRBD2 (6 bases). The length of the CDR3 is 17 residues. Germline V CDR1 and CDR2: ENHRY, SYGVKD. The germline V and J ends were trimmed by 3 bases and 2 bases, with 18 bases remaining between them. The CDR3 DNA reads TGTGCCATCAGTGACCCCTCGAGGGACTTGCCCACAGATACGCAGTATTTT. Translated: CAISDPSRDLPTDTQYF.

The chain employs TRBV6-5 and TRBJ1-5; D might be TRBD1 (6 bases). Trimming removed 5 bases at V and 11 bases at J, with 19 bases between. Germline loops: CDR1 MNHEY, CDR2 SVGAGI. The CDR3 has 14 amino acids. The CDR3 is CASSPPRTDGSQHF. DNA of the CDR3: TGTGCCAGCAGTCCACCGCGGACAGACGGGTCCCAGCATTTT.

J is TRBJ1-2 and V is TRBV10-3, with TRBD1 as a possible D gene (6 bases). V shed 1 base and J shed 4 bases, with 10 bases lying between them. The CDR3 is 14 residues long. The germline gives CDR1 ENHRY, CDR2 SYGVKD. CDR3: CAISEYRDPYGYTF. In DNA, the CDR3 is TGTGCCATCAGTGAGTACAGGGATCCCTATGGCTACACCTTC.

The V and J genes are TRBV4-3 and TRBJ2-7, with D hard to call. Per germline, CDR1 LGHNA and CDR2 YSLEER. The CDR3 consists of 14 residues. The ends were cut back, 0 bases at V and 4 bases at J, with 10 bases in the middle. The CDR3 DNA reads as TGCGCCAGCAGCCAAGAATTTAGGGATTACGAGCAGTACTTC. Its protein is CASSQEFRDYEQYF.

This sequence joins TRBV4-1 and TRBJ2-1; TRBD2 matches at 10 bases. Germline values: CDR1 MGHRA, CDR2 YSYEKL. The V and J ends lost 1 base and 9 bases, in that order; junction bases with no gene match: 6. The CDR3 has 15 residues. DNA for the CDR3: TGCGCCAGCAGCCAAGCTAGCGGGAGATTAGTTGAGCAGTTCTTC. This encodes CASSQASGRLVEQFF.

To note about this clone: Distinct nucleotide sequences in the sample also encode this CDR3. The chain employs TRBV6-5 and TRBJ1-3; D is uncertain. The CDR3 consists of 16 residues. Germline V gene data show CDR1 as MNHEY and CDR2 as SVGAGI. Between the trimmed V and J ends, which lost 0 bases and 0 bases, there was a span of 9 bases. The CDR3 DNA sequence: TGTGCCAGCAGTTACTCTTCGGCAGTCTCTGGAAACACCATATATTTT. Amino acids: CASSYSSAVSGNTIYF.

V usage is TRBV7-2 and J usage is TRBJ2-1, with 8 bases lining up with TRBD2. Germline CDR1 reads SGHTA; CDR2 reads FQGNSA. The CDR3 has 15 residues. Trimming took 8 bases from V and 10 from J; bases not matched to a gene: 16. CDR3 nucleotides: TGTGCCAGCCGGGGGGGTGGGCCGTCATTCTACGAGCAGTTCTTC. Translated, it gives CASRGGGPSFYEQFF.

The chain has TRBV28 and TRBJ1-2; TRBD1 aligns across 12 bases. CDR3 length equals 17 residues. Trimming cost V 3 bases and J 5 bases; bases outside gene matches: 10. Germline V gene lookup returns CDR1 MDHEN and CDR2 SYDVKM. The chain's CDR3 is CASSLGALGQGAYGYTF. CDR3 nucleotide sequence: TGTGCCAGCAGTTTGGGGGCGCTGGGACAGGGGGCTTATGGCTACACCTTC.

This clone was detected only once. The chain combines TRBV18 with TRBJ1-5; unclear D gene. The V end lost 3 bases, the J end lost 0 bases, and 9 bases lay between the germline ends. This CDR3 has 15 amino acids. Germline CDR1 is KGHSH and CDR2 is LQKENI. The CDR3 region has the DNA TGTGCCAGCTCACCTGCAGAGTATAGCAATCAGCCCCAGCATTTT. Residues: CASSPAEYSNQPQHF.

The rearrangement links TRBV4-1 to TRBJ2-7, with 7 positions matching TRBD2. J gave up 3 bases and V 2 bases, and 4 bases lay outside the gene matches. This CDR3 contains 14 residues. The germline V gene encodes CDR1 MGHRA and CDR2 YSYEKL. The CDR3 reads CASSQSSGYYEQYF. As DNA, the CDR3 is TGCGCCAGCAGCCAATCTAGCGGATACTACGAGCAGTACTTC.

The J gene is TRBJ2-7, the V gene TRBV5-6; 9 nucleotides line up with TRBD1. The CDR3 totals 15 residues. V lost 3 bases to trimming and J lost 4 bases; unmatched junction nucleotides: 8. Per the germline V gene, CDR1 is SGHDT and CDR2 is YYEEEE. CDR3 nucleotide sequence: TGTGCCAGCAGCTCTCCGGGACAGGGTCTTTACGAGCAGTACTTC. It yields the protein CASSSPGQGLYEQYF.

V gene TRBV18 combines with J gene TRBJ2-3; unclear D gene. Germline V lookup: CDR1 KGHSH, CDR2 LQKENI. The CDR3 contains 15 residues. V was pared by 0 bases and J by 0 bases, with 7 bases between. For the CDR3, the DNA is TGTGCCAGCTCACCACCGGCAGTTAGCACAGATACGCAGTATTTT. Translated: CASSPPAVSTDTQYF. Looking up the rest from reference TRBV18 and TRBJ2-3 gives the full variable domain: NAGVMQNPRHLVRRRGQEARLRCSPMKGHSHVYWYRQLPEEGLKFMVYLQKENIIDESGMPKERFSAEFPKEGPSILRIQQVVRGDSAAYFCASSPPAVSTDTQYFGPGTRLTVL.

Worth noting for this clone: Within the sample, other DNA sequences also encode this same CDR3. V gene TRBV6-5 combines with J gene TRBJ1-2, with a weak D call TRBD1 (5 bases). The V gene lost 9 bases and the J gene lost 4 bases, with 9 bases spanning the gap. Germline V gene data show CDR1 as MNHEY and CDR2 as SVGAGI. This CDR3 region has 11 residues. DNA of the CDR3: TGTGCCAGTAGTCAGGGCTATGGCTACACCTTC. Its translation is CASSQGYGYTF.

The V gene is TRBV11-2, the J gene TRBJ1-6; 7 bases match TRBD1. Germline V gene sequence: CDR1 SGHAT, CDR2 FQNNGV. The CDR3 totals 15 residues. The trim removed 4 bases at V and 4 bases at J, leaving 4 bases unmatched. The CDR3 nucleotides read TGTGCCAGCAGCTACACGGGACAGTATAATTCACCCCTCCACTTT. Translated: CASSYTGQYNSPLHF. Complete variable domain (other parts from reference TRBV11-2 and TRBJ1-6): EAGVAQSPRYKIIEKRQSVAFWCNPISGHATLYWYQQILGQGPKLLIQFQNNGVVDDSQLPKDRFSAERLKGVDSTLKIQPAKLEDSAVYLCASSYTGQYNSPLHFGNGTRLTVT.

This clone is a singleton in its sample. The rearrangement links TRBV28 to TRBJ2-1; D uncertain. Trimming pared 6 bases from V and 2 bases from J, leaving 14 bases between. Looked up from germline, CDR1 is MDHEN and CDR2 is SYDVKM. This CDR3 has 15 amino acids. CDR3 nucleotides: TGTGCCAGCAGGATAATAGAACCTCCCTACAATGAGCAGTTCTTC. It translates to CASRIIEPPYNEQFF.

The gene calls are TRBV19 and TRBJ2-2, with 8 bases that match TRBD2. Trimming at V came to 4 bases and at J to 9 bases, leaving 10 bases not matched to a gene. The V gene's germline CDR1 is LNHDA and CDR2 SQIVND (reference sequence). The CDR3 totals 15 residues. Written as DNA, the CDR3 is TGTGCCAGTAGTAGACCGGGACTAGGGATATGGGAGCTGTTTTTT. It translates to CASSRPGLGIWELFF.

CDR3 residues: CASSEAGVPYEQYF. The CDR3 DNA sequence: TGTGCCAGCTCCGAAGCGGGAGTTCCCTACGAGCAGTACTTC. The J gene is TRBJ2-7, the V gene TRBV18; 8 positions match TRBD2. There are 14 residues in the CDR3. V gave up 6 bases and J gave up 2 bases; unmatched junction bases: 6. Germline CDR1 reads KGHSH; CDR2 reads LQKENI.